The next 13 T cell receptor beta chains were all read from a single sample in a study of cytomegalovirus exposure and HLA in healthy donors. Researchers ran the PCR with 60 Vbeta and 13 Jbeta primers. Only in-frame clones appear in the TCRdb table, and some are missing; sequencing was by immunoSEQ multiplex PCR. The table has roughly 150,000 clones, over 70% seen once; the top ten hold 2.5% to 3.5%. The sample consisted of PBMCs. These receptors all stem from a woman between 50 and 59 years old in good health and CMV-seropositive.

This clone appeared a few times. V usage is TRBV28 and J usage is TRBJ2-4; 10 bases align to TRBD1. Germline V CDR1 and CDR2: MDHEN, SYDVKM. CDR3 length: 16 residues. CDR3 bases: TGTGCTACGACCCCGACACCGGGACAGGGGAAAAACATTCAGTACTTC. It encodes CATTPTPGQGKNIQYF.

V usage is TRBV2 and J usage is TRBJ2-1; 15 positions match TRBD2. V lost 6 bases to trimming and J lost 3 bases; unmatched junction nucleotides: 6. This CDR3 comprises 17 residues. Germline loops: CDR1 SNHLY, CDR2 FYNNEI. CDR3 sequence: CASRRTSGGGLYNEQFF. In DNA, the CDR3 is TGTGCCAGCAGGAGGACTAGCGGGGGGGGCCTCTACAATGAGCAGTTCTTC.

This CDR3 is CASSPRLGSYEQYF. The CDR3 bases are TGTGCCAGCAGCCCTAGGCTAGGCTCCTACGAGCAGTACTTC. The V and J genes are TRBV9 and TRBJ2-7; no firm D call. V dropped 4 bases and J dropped 0 bases, with 11 bases sitting between them. CDR3 length equals 14 residues. Germline V lookup: CDR1 SGDLS, CDR2 YYNGEE.

The CDR3 nucleotides read TGTGCCAGCAGCGAAATGGGGGGTGAGCAGTTCTTC. Translating gives CASSEMGGEQFF. The chain employs TRBV13 and TRBJ2-1; TRBD2 is a possible D gene (6 bases). V lost 5 bases, J lost 9 bases, and 11 bases lay in between. The CDR3 covers 12 residues. Looked up from germline, CDR1 is PRHDT and CDR2 is FYEKMQ (reference sequence). Complete variable domain (other parts from reference TRBV13 and TRBJ2-1): AAGVIQSPRHLIKEKRETATLKCYPIPRHDTVYWYQQGPGQDPQFLISFYEKMQSDKGSIPDRFSAQQFSDYHSELNMSSLELGDSALYFCASSEMGGEQFFGPGTRLTVL.

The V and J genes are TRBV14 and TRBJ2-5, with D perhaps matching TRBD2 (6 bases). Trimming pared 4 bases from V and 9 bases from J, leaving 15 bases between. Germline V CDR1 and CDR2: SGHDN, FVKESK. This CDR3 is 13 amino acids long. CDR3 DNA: TGTGCCAGCAGCCCCCCAGGTAGCGGATCCCAGTACTTC. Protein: CASSPPGSGSQYF.

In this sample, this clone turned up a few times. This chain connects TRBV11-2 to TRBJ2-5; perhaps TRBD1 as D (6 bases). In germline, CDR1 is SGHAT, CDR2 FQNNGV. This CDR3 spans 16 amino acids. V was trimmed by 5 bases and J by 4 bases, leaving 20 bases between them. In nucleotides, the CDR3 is TGTGCCAGCAGCGTGGGGGCTCGTTCGAGGGGAGAGACCCAGTACTTC. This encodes CASSVGARSRGETQYF.

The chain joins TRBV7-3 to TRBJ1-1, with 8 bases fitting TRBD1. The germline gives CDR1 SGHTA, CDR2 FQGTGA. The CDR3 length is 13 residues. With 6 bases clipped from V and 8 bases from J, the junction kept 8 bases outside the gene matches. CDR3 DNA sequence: TGTGCCAGCAGTCAGGGGGCTCTGGTCGAAGCTTTCTTT. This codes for CASSQGALVEAFF. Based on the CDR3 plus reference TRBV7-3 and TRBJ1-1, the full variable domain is GAGVSQTPSNKVTEKGKYVELRCDPISGHTALYWYRQSLGQGPEFLIYFQGTGAADDSGLPNDRFFAVRPEGSVSTLKIQRTERGDSAVYLCASSQGALVEAFFGQGTRLTVV.

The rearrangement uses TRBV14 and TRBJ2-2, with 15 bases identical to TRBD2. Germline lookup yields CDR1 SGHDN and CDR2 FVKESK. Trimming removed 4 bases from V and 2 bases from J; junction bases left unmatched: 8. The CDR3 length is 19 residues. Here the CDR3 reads CASSRGLAGGPQNTGELFF. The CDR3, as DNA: TGTGCCAGCAGCCGGGGACTAGCGGGGGGCCCACAAAACACCGGGGAGCTGTTTTTT.

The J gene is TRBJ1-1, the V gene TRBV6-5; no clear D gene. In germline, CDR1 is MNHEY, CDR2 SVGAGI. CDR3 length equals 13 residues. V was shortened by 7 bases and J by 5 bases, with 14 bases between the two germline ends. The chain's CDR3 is CASMGEGWTEAFF. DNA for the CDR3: TGTGCCAGCATGGGTGAGGGTTGGACTGAAGCTTTCTTT.

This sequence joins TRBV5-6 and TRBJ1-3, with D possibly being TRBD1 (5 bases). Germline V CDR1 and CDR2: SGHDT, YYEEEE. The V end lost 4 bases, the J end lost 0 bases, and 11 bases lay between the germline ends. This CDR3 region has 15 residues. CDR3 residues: CASSIDSRSGNTIYF. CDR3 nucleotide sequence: TGTGCCAGCAGCATAGACAGCCGCTCTGGAAACACCATATATTTT.

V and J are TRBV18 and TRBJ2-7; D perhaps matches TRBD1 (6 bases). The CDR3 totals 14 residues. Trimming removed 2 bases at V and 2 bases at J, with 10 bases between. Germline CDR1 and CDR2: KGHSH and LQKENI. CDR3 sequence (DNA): TGTGCCAGCTCACCAGTGACAGGTACCTACGAGCAGTACTTC. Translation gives CASSPVTGTYEQYF.

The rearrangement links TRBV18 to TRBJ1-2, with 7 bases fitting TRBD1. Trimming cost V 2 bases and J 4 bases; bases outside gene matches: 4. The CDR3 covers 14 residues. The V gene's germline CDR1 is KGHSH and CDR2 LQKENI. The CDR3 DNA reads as TGTGCCAGCTCACCAACAGGGGTGCGCTATGGCTACACCTTC. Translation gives CASSPTGVRYGYTF.

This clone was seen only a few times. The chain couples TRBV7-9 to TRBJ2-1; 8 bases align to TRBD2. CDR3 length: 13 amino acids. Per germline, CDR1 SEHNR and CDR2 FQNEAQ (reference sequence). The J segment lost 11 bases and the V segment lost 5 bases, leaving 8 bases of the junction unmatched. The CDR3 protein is CASSPPGLVKQFF. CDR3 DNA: TGTGCCAGCAGCCCTCCGGGACTAGTAAAGCAGTTCTTC.